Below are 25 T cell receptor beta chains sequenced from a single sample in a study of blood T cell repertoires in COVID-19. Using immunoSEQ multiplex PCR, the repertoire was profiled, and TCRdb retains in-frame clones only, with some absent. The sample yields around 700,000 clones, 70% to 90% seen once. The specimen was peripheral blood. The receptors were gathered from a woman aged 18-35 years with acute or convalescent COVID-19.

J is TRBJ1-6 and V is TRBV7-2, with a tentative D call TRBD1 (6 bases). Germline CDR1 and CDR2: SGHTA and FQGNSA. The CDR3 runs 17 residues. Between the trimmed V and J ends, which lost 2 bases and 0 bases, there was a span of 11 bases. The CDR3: CASSLQGRSSYNSPLHF. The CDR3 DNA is TGTGCCAGCAGCTTACAGGGGCGAAGCTCCTATAATTCACCCCTCCACTTT.

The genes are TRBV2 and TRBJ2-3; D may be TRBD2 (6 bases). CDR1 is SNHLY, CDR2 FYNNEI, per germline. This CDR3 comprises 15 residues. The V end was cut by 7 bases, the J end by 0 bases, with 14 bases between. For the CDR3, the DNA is TGTGCCAGCACCACCCTAGCGTTTAGCACAGATACGCAGTATTTT. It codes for CASTTLAFSTDTQYF. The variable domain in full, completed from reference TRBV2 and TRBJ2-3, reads EPEVTQTPSHQVTQMGQEVILRCVPISNHLYFYWYRQILGQKVEFLVSFYNNEISEKSEIFDDQFSVERPDGSNFTLKIRSTKLEDSAMYFCASTTLAFSTDTQYFGPGTRLTVL.

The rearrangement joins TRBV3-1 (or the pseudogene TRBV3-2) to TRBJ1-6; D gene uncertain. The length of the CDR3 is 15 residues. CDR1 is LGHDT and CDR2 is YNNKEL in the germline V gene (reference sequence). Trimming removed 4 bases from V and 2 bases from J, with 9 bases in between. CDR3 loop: CASSPSITYNSPLHF. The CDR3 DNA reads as TGTGCCAGCAGCCCCAGTATTACCTATAATTCACCCCTCCACTTT.

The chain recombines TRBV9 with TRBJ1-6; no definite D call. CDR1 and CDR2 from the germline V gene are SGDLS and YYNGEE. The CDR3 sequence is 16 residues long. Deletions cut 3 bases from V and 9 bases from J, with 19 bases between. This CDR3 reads CASSARAGKGGSPLHF. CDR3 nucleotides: TGTGCCAGCAGCGCAAGGGCGGGGAAGGGAGGTTCACCCCTCCACTTT.

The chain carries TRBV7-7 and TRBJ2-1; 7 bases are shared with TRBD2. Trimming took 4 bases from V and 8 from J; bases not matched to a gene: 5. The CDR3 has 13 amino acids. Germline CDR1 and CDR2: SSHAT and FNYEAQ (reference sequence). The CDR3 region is CASSSGGSDEQFF. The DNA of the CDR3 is TGTGCCAGCAGCTCCGGGGGGTCCGATGAGCAGTTCTTC.

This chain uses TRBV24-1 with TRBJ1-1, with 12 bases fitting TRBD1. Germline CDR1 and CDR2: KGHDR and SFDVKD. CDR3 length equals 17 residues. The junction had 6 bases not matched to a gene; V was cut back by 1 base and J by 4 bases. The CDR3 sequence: CATSDLGTGGVGTEAFF. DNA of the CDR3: TGTGCCACCAGTGATTTAGGGACAGGGGGCGTCGGCACTGAAGCTTTCTTT.

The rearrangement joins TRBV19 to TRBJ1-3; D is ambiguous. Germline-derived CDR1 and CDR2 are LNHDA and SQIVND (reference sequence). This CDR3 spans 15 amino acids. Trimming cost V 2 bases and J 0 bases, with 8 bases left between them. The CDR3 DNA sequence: TGTGCCAGTAGTATATCGGGAGTCTCTGGAAACACCATATATTTT. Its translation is CASSISGVSGNTIYF.

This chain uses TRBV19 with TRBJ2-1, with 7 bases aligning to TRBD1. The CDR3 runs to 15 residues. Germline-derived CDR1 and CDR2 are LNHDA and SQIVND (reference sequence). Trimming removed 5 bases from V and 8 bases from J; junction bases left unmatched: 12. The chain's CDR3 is CASSPRQGTRYEQFF. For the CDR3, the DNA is TGTGCCAGTAGTCCCCGACAGGGAACAAGGTATGAGCAGTTCTTC.

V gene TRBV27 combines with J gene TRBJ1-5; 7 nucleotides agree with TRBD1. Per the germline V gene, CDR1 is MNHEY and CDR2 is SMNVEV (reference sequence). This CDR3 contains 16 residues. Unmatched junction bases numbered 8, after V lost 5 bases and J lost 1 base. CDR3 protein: CASSDLTGRSNQPQHF. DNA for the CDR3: TGTGCCAGCAGTGATCTGACAGGGAGAAGCAATCAGCCCCAGCATTTT.

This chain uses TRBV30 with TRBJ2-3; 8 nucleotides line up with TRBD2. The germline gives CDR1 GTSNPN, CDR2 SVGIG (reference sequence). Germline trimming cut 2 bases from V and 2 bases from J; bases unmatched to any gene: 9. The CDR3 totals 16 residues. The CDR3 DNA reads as TGTGCCTGGAGTCGGGGACTAGTCAATCCCACAGATACGCAGTATTTT. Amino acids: CAWSRGLVNPTDTQYF.

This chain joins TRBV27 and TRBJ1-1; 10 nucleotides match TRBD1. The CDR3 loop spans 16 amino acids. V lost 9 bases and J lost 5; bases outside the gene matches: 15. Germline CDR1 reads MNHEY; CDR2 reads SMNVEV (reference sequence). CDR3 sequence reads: CASYSRQGAFGTEAFF. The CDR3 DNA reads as TGTGCCAGTTACTCTCGACAGGGGGCTTTTGGAACTGAAGCTTTCTTT.

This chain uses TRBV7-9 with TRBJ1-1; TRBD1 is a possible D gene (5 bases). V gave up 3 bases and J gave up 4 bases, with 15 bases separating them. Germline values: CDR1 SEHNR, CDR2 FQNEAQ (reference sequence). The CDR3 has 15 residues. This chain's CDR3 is CASSFYRPRPTEAFF. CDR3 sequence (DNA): TGTGCCAGCAGCTTCTACAGGCCAAGACCCACTGAAGCTTTCTTT.

CDR3 sequence: CASSFLTAMNTEAFF. Written as DNA, the CDR3 is TGTGCCAGCAGCTTCCTCACAGCCATGAACACTGAAGCTTTCTTT. V gene TRBV7-2 combines with J gene TRBJ1-1; the D is unclear. Germline V gives CDR1 SGHTA, CDR2 FQGNSA. V lost 3 bases, J lost 0 bases, and 11 bases lay in between. The CDR3 loop spans 15 amino acids.

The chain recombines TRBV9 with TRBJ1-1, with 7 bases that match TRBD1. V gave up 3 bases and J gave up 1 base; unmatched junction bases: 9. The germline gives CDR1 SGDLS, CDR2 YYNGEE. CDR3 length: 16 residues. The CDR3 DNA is TGTGCCAGCAGCGCCGAGGGGGCGATTTGGAACACTGAAGCTTTCTTT. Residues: CASSAEGAIWNTEAFF.

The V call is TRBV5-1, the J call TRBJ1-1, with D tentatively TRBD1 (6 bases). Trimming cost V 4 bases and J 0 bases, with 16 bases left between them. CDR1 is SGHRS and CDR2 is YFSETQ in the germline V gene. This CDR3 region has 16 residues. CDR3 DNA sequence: TGCGCCAGCAGCCCTCGGGACAACCTCTTGAACACTGAAGCTTTCTTT. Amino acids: CASSPRDNLLNTEAFF.

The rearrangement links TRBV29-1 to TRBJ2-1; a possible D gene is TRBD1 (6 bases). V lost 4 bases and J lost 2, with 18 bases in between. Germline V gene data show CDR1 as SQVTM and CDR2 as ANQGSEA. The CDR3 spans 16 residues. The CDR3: CSVVPGTKGAYNEQFF. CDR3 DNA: TGCAGCGTTGTTCCTGGGACGAAGGGGGCCTACAATGAGCAGTTCTTC.

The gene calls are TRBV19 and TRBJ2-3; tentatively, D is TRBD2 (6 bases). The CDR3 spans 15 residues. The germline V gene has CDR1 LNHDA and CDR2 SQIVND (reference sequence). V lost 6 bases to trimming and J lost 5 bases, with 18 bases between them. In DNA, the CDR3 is TGTGCCAGTAGCTCCCGCGCGGGGTCTAAAGATACGCAGTATTTT. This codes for CASSSRAGSKDTQYF.

The CDR3 DNA reads TGTGCCAGTAGTATAGATCGGAGAACATCGACCTTC. Its translation: CASSIDRRTSTF. V usage is TRBV19 and J usage is TRBJ1-2; D call uncertain. CDR1 is LNHDA, CDR2 SQIVND, per germline (reference sequence). This CDR3 is built from 12 residues. The germline V and J ends were trimmed by 0 bases and 14 bases, with 13 bases remaining between them.

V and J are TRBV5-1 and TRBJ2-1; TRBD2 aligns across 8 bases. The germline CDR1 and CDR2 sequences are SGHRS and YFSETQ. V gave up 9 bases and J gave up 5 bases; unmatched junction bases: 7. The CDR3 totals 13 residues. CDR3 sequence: CATSREGNNEQFF. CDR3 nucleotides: TGCGCCACATCCCGGGAGGGTAACAATGAGCAGTTCTTC.

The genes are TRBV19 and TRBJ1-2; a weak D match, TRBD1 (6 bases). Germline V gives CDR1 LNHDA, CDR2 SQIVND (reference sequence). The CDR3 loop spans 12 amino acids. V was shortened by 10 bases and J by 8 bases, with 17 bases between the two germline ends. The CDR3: CATLGQRGGYTF. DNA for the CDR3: TGTGCCACCTTAGGACAGAGGGGCGGCTACACCTTC.

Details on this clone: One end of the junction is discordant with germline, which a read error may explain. CDR3 sequence: CASSQGVAANQPQHF. The CDR3 nucleotides read TGCGCCAGCAGTCAAGGCGTTGCGGCCAATCAGCCCCAGCATTTT. The rearrangement links TRBV4-1 to TRBJ1-5; D uncertain. The CDR3 has 15 residues. Looked up from germline, CDR1 is MGHRA and CDR2 is YSYEKL.

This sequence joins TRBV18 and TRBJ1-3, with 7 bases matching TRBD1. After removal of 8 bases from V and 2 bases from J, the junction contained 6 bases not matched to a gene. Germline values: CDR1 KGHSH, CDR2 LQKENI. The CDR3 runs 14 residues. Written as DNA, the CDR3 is TGTGCCAGCCGACAGACAGGGACTGGAAACACCATATATTTT. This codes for CASRQTGTGNTIYF.

The DNA for the CDR3 is TGTGCCAGCAGTTCACCCGCCGCGGGACAGGGAGGCTACACCTTC. Its protein product is CASSSPAAGQGGYTF. The V gene is TRBV28, the J gene TRBJ1-2; 9 nucleotides agree with TRBD1. The CDR3 length is 15 residues. V shed 4 bases, J shed 8 bases, and the junction held 11 bases outside the gene matches. The germline V gene has CDR1 MDHEN and CDR2 SYDVKM.

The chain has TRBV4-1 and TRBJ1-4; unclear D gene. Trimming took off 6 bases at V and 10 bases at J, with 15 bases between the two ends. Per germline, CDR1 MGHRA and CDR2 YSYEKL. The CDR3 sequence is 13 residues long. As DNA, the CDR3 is TGCGCCAGCAGTTCAACTTATTCGGGAAAACTGTTTTTT. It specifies CASSSTYSGKLFF.

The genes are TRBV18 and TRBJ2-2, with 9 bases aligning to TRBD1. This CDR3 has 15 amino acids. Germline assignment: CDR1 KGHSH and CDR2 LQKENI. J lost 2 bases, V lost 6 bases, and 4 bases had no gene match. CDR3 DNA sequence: TGTGCCAGCTCCCCGGACAGGGGAAACACCGGGGAGCTGTTTTTT. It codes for CASSPDRGNTGELFF.